The 26 T cell receptor beta chains reported below all come from one sample, sequenced in a study of T cell repertoires in cytomegalovirus infection. TCRdb reanalysed the reads using MiXCR and keeps one entry per CDR3 protein. The table lists approximately 260,000 distinct CDR3 sequences, around 20% of them singletons. Their antigens are not known. This specimen was cultured PBMCs, taken from culture after CMV antigen stimulation. Receptors originate from a human donor in good health (CMV status not recorded). Some clones in this sample may be carry-over from other donors' samples.

This clonotype was seen more than once but under ten times. The CDR3 is CASSPPTSGRSYAKNIQYF. CDR3 in DNA: TGTGCCAGCAGCCCTCCCACTAGCGGGAGAAGCTATGCCAAAAACATTCAGTACTTC. The rearrangement joins TRBV7-9 to TRBJ2-4; the match to TRBD2 covers 11 bases. The CDR3 runs 19 residues. Germline V CDR1 and CDR2: SEHNR, FQNEAQ (reference sequence). Germline trimming cut 5 bases from V and 1 base from J; bases unmatched to any gene: 13.

V usage is TRBV2 and J usage is TRBJ1-2, with D perhaps matching TRBD1 (6 bases). V gave up 3 bases and J gave up 4 bases, with 12 bases separating them. This CDR3 is built from 14 residues. Germline lookup yields CDR1 SNHLY and CDR2 FYNNEI. CDR3 sequence reads: CASSDSQGSYGYTF. In nucleotides, the CDR3 is TGTGCCAGCAGTGACTCTCAGGGGAGCTATGGCTACACCTTC.

The rearrangement uses TRBV29-1 and TRBJ1-1; maybe TRBD1 (5 bases). Germline CDR1 and CDR2: SQVTM and ANQGSEA. This CDR3 comprises 14 residues. V lost 5 bases to trimming and J lost 0 bases, with 13 bases between them. The CDR3 DNA reads as TGCAGCGTTCGATGGAGGGGCATGAACACTGAAGCTTTCTTT. Residues: CSVRWRGMNTEAFF.

The V and J genes are TRBV2 and TRBJ1-5, with D uncertain. The CDR3 is 13 amino acids. CDR1 and CDR2 (germline): SNHLY, FYNNEI. Trimming pared 5 bases from V and 5 bases from J, leaving 10 bases between. CDR3 amino acids: CASSPTEYQPQHF. The DNA for the CDR3 is TGTGCCAGCAGTCCGACGGAATATCAGCCCCAGCATTTT.

Concerning this clonotype: This may be a read error, as it is one base from a much larger clone. The chain's CDR3 is CACSLSLAPQETQYF. In DNA form, the CDR3 reads TGTGCCTGCAGCTTAAGTCTCGCTCCCCAAGAGACCCAGTACTTC. The gene calls are TRBV7-2 and TRBJ2-5; D is uncertain. Germline CDR1 and CDR2: SGHTA and FQGNSA. This CDR3 is 15 amino acids long.

The chain couples TRBV9 to TRBJ2-1, with D possibly matching TRBD2 (6 bases). Germline V gives CDR1 SGDLS, CDR2 YYNGEE. The V end was cut by 1 base, the J end by 3 bases, with 11 bases between. The CDR3 length is 15 residues. CDR3 protein: CASSVMSGDYNEQFF. The CDR3 DNA follows: TGTGCCAGCAGCGTAATGTCGGGGGACTACAATGAGCAGTTCTTC. Full variable domain (outside the CDR3, taken from reference TRBV9 and TRBJ2-1): DSGVTQTPKHLITATGQRVTLRCSPRSGDLSVYWYQQSLDQGLQFLIQYYNGEERAKGNILERFSAQQFPDLHSELNLSSLELGDSALYFCASSVMSGDYNEQFFGPGTRLTVL.

Note on this clonotype: The DNA is omitted, as the CDR3 cannot be located on it reliably, and the CDR3 follows TCRdb's listing. The rearrangement uses TRBV7-5 and TRBJ2-1. TRBV7-5 is a documented pseudogene. Termini included, the CDR3 measures 13 amino acids. The CDR3 region is CISVPEAPNEQFF.

This clonotype was counted many times. The chain couples TRBV7-2 to TRBJ1-1, with D unresolved. The CDR3 loop spans 14 amino acids. The germline V gene has CDR1 SGHTA and CDR2 FQGNSA. V shed 6 bases and J shed 4 bases, with 15 bases lying between them. CDR3 nucleotides: TGTGCCAGCAGTTCCATTTGGGGAGGCACTGAAGCTTTCTTT. Its translation: CASSSIWGGTEAFF.

This sequence joins TRBV7-3 and TRBJ2-1; tentative D call: TRBD1 (5 bases). The CDR3 is 13 amino acids. Germline V gene data show CDR1 as SGHTA and CDR2 as FQGTGA. The V and J ends lost 5 bases and 6 bases respectively, with 11 bases between them. DNA for the CDR3: TGTGCCAGCAGCCTGGGGCCAGGCAATGAGCAGTTCTTC. Protein: CASSLGPGNEQFF.

This clonotype was counted ten times or more. The DNA for the CDR3 is TGTGCCAGCTTAGTAGGGGGCCACGGAGGCTCTGGGGCCAACGTCCTGACTTTC. This encodes CASLVGGHGGSGANVLTF. The chain is built from TRBV7-9 and TRBJ2-6; 7 bases line up with TRBD1. V shed 8 bases, J shed 0 bases, and the junction held 13 bases outside the gene matches. The V gene's germline CDR1 is SEHNR and CDR2 FQNEAQ (reference sequence). There are 18 residues in the CDR3.

This clonotype was found a few times. This chain uses TRBV7-8 with TRBJ2-1; D unresolved. The CDR3 totals 11 residues. V shed 5 bases and J shed 6 bases, with 5 bases lying between them. Germline V lookup: CDR1 SGHVS, CDR2 FQNEAQ. The CDR3 nucleotides read TGTGCCAGCAGCCCCGTCAATGAGCAGTTCTTC. It is translated as CASSPVNEQFF.

This clonotype was counted once. V usage is TRBV19 and J usage is TRBJ2-1; 7 bases align to TRBD1. Germline V lookup: CDR1 LNHDA, CDR2 SQIVND (reference sequence). V lost 10 bases to trimming and J lost 1 base; unmatched junction nucleotides: 13. The CDR3 has 16 residues. CDR3 in amino acids: CATKGQGVGSYNEQFF. The CDR3, as DNA: TGTGCCACTAAGGGTCAGGGGGTTGGGTCCTACAATGAGCAGTTCTTC.

The chain combines TRBV4-1 with TRBJ1-1; no clear D gene. V lost 4 bases, J lost 2 bases, and 11 bases lay in between. The CDR3 totals 14 residues. Germline assignment: CDR1 MGHRA and CDR2 YSYEKL. The chain's CDR3 is CASSRKFYNTEAFF. The CDR3, as DNA: TGCGCCAGCAGCCGCAAGTTCTATAACACTGAAGCTTTCTTT.

This clonotype was counted ten times or more. V and J are TRBV6-2 or TRBV6-3 and TRBJ2-3, with unresolved D. V lost 7 bases and J lost 5, with 13 bases in between. Germline assignment: CDR1 MNHEY and CDR2 SVGEGT. The CDR3 is made up of 13 amino acids. The CDR3 loop is CASNDRREDTQYF. CDR3 bases: TGTGCCAGCAACGACCGGCGCGAAGATACGCAGTATTTT.

This clonotype was seen repeatedly, ten times or more. The gene calls are TRBV7-2 and TRBJ2-3; D may be TRBD2 (5 bases). The CDR3 has 15 amino acids. Trimming took off 2 bases at V and 4 bases at J, with 13 bases between the two ends. Per the germline V gene, CDR1 is SGHTA and CDR2 is FQGNSA. Here the CDR3 DNA reads TGTGCCAGCAGCTTAAACCTAGCTTGGTCAGATACGCAGTATTTT. Its translation is CASSLNLAWSDTQYF. The variable domain in full, with the rest retrieved from reference TRBV7-2 and TRBJ2-3, is GAGVSQSPSNKVTEKGKDVELRCDPISGHTALYWYRQSLGQGLEFLIYFQGNSAPDKSGLPSDRFSAERTGGSVSTLTIQRTQQEDSAVYLCASSLNLAWSDTQYFGPGTRLTVL.

A few counts support this clonotype. The chain recombines TRBV4-1 with TRBJ2-1, with D maybe TRBD2 (6 bases). This CDR3 region has 15 residues. Trimming removed 1 base at V and 5 bases at J, with 12 bases between. Per germline, CDR1 MGHRA and CDR2 YSYEKL. The CDR3 bases are TGCGCCAGCAGCCAAGCCCTGTGGGGGGACAATGAGCAGTTCTTC. Translation: CASSQALWGDNEQFF.

The V call is TRBV4-3, the J call TRBJ2-4; a weak D match, TRBD2 (5 bases). From germline, CDR1 is LGHNA and CDR2 YSLEER. The CDR3 has 14 amino acids. V lost 3 bases and J lost 8, with 14 bases in between. The CDR3 DNA sequence: TGCGCCAGCAGCCAGTCTGGGGAGAGAGACATTCAGTACTTC. It is translated as CASSQSGERDIQYF.

The chain is built from TRBV12-3 or TRBV12-4 and TRBJ1-4; D not certain. V lost 6 bases to trimming and J lost 0 bases, with 5 bases between them. This CDR3 has 13 amino acids. The CDR3 coding sequence is TGTGCCAGCAGCTGGGCAACTAATGAAAAACTGTTTTTT. This codes for CASSWATNEKLFF.

The chain carries TRBV7-9 and TRBJ2-5; a possible D gene is TRBD1 (5 bases). The CDR3 length is 16 residues. Trimming took off 4 bases at V and 5 bases at J, with 20 bases between the two ends. The V gene's germline CDR1 is SEHNR and CDR2 FQNEAQ (reference sequence). This CDR3 reads CASSSLDVGRQETQYF. The CDR3, as DNA: TGTGCCAGCAGCTCACTCGACGTGGGGCGGCAGGAGACCCAGTACTTC.

As concerns this clonotype: A read error may explain this, as a much larger clone is one base away. This rearrangement joins TRBV11-2 to TRBJ2-1; no firm D call. The CDR3 totals 12 residues. The germline gives CDR1 SGHAT, CDR2 FQNNGV. The DNA for the CDR3 is TGTGCCAGCAGCCGTACACGGAATGAGCAGATCTTC. Translation gives CASSRTRNEQIF. Complete variable domain (other parts from reference TRBV11-2 and TRBJ2-1): EAGVAQSPRYKIIEKRQSVAFWCNPISGHATLYWYQQILGQGPKLLIQFQNNGVVDDSQLPKDRFSAERLKGVDSTLKIQPAKLEDSAVYLCASSRTRNEQIFGPGTRLTVL.

This clonotype was seen repeatedly, ten times or more. The chain links TRBV7-9 to TRBJ2-5; 8 bases align to TRBD1. CDR3 length: 14 residues. CDR1 is SEHNR, CDR2 FQNEAQ, per germline (reference sequence). With V trimmed by 1 base and J by 6 bases, 4 bases remained unmatched. In DNA, the CDR3 is TGTGCCAGCAGCTTAGGAACAGGGGGGAAGACCCAGTACTTC. Protein sequence: CASSLGTGGKTQYF.

This rearrangement joins TRBV2 to TRBJ2-2; 7 bases match TRBD2. This CDR3 has 17 amino acids. Germline lookup yields CDR1 SNHLY and CDR2 FYNNEI. With V trimmed by 4 bases and J by 4 bases, 12 bases remained unmatched. The CDR3 protein is CASSVVASGPGTGELFF. DNA of the CDR3: TGTGCCAGCAGTGTAGTGGCTAGCGGACCGGGCACCGGGGAGCTGTTTTTT.

This clonotype showed up just a few times. V gene TRBV20-1 combines with J gene TRBJ2-5; 9 nucleotides align to TRBD2. Germline loops: CDR1 DFQATT, CDR2 SNEGSKA (reference sequence). After removal of 2 bases from V and 0 bases from J, the junction contained 7 bases not matched to a gene. The CDR3 spans 16 residues. CDR3 bases: TGCAGTGCTAGACCCGGACTAGCGTTTTACCAAGAGACCCAGTACTTC. Its translation is CSARPGLAFYQETQYF.

There are many counts of this clonotype. The chain joins TRBV2 to TRBJ1-5; 10 nucleotides line up with TRBD1. Germline V CDR1 and CDR2: SNHLY, FYNNEI. The CDR3 totals 16 residues. The junction had 2 bases not matched to a gene; V was cut back by 3 bases and J by 0 bases. Here the CDR3 DNA reads TGTGCCAGCAGTGACCGGACAGGGGGTAGCAATCAGCCCCAGCATTTT. Translated: CASSDRTGGSNQPQHF.

The rearrangement joins TRBV6-6 to TRBJ1-1; TRBD1 might be the D (5 bases). CDR1 MNHNY and CDR2 SVGAGI come from the germline V gene (reference sequence). The V end lost 0 bases, the J end lost 2 bases, and 10 bases lay between the germline ends. The CDR3 is 15 residues long. CDR3 nucleotide sequence: TGTGCCAGCAGTTACTCGCAGGGCCCAAACACTGAAGCTTTCTTT. Amino acids: CASSYSQGPNTEAFF.

This clonotype was observed many times. The rearrangement joins TRBV20-1 to TRBJ2-5; TRBD2 matches at 8 bases. The junction had 9 bases not matched to a gene; V was cut back by 5 bases and J by 1 base. Per the germline V gene, CDR1 is DFQATT and CDR2 is SNEGSKA (reference sequence). The CDR3 consists of 15 residues. The CDR3 reads CSAPKAGALQETQYF. CDR3 DNA: TGCAGTGCTCCAAAAGCGGGAGCTCTCCAAGAGACCCAGTACTTC.